A selection of T cell receptor beta chains follows, all from one sample in a study of blood T cells in healthy people across ages. TCRdb processed the 5' RACE reads anew with MiXCR; each CDR3 protein has one entry. The sample lists 950,000 to 1,200,000 distinct CDR3 sequences, roughly two fifths occurring once. Input material: blood. These receptors all come from a man aged 18 to 30 in good health. Each CDR3 is given with its conserved first and last residue. The order of the fields is J gene, clone size, D gene, V gene, CDR3 protein, CDR3 DNA. The D gene is left open where the match is weak. Size tells how often a clone was seen (once, few, many) or the class of an expanded clone, and some rows leave it out.

j_call: TRBJ2-3; clone_size: -; d_call: -; v_call: TRBV12-5; cdr3_aa: CASGPGREEYF; cdr3_nt: TGTGCTAGTGGTCCGGGACGAGAGGAGTATTTT
j_call: TRBJ1-2; clone_size: -; d_call: TRBD1; v_call: TRBV20-1; cdr3_aa: CSARAGGTGGNYYGYTF; cdr3_nt: TGCAGTGCTAGAGCCGGGGGGACAGGGGGGAATTATTATGGCTACACCTTC
j_call: TRBJ2-3; clone_size: -; d_call: -; v_call: TRBV7-9; cdr3_aa: CASSAQAVFTDTQYF; cdr3_nt: TGTGCCAGCAGCGCACAGGCCGTCTTCACAGATACGCAGTATTTT
j_call: TRBJ1-1; clone_size: few; d_call: -; v_call: TRBV20-1; cdr3_aa: CSASRTPRTEAFF; cdr3_nt: TGCAGTGCTAGTCGAACCCCCCGCACTGAAGCTTTCTTT
j_call: TRBJ1-6; clone_size: -; d_call: -; v_call: TRBV9; cdr3_aa: CARSVGETGKLSPLHF; cdr3_nt: TGTGCCCGCAGCGTAGGGGAGACGGGGAAGTTATCACCCCTCCACTTT
j_call: TRBJ1-3; clone_size: few; d_call: -; v_call: TRBV4-1; cdr3_aa: CASSQDEGPTGNTIYF; cdr3_nt: TGCGCCAGCAGCCAAGATGAAGGACCTACGGGAAACACCATATATTTT
j_call: TRBJ2-1; clone_size: -; d_call: -; v_call: TRBV12-3/TRBV12-4; cdr3_aa: CASGPHRNEQFF; cdr3_nt: TGTGCCAGCGGCCCCCACAGGAATGAGCAGTTCTTC
j_call: TRBJ2-2; clone_size: few; d_call: -; v_call: TRBV20-1; cdr3_aa: CSARRKADYDTGELFF; cdr3_nt: TGCAGTGCTAGACGAAAAGCGGATTACGACACCGGGGAGCTGTTTTTT
j_call: TRBJ1-4; clone_size: few; d_call: TRBD1; v_call: TRBV7-2; cdr3_aa: CASSPSNRGSEKLFF; cdr3_nt: TGTGCCAGCAGCCCTTCGAACAGGGGGAGTGAAAAACTGTTTTTT
j_call: TRBJ1-2; clone_size: -; d_call: TRBD1; v_call: TRBV3-1; cdr3_aa: CASSPGTGSHGYTF; cdr3_nt: TGTGCCAGCAGTCCCGGGACAGGGAGTCATGGCTACACCTTC
j_call: TRBJ1-6; clone_size: -; d_call: -; v_call: TRBV6-5; cdr3_aa: CASSYRDPISYNSPLHF; cdr3_nt: TGTGCCAGCAGTTACAGGGATCCTATCTCCTATAATTCACCCCTCCACTTT
j_call: TRBJ2-1; clone_size: -; d_call: -; v_call: TRBV6-5; cdr3_aa: CASSREGALYNEQFF; cdr3_nt: TGTGCCAGCAGTCGGGAAGGGGCGCTCTACAATGAGCAGTTCTTC
j_call: TRBJ2-3; clone_size: -; d_call: -; v_call: TRBV7-9; cdr3_aa: CASSLGGARRYTDTQYF; cdr3_nt: TGTGCCAGCAGCTTGGGAGGCGCAAGACGTTACACAGATACGCAGTATTTT
j_call: TRBJ2-7; clone_size: few; d_call: -; v_call: TRBV5-6; cdr3_aa: CASSLFDSRLGEQYF; cdr3_nt: TGTGCCAGCAGCTTGTTTGACAGTCGACTTGGCGAGCAGTACTTC
j_call: TRBJ2-1; clone_size: -; d_call: -; v_call: TRBV7-3; cdr3_aa: CASSEAEGNEQFF; cdr3_nt: TGTGCCAGCAGCGAGGCTGAGGGCAATGAGCAGTTCTTC
j_call: TRBJ2-1; clone_size: many; d_call: -; v_call: TRBV10-3; cdr3_aa: CAISESMARSYNEQFF; cdr3_nt: TGTGCCATCAGTGAGTCGATGGCGCGCTCCTACAATGAGCAGTTCTTC
j_call: TRBJ1-1; clone_size: -; d_call: -; v_call: TRBV2; cdr3_aa: CASRNWNTEAFF; cdr3_nt: TGTGCCAGCAGGAACTGGAACACTGAAGCTTTCTTT
j_call: TRBJ2-1; clone_size: many; d_call: -; v_call: TRBV10-3; cdr3_aa: CAISGYRGDNEQFF; cdr3_nt: TGTGCCATCAGTGGGTACAGAGGGGACAATGAGCAGTTCTTC
j_call: TRBJ1-2; clone_size: few; d_call: -; v_call: TRBV28; cdr3_aa: CASSSPEIPNSGYTF; cdr3_nt: TGTGCCAGCAGTTCCCCGGAAATTCCAAACTCTGGCTACACCTTC
j_call: TRBJ2-1; clone_size: -; d_call: TRBD1; v_call: TRBV4-3; cdr3_aa: CASSHRVTGDRSEQFF; cdr3_nt: TGCGCCAGCAGCCACCGGGTGACAGGGGATAGGAGTGAGCAGTTCTTC
j_call: TRBJ1-5; clone_size: -; d_call: -; v_call: TRBV20-1; cdr3_aa: CSARGGGNQPQHF; cdr3_nt: TGCAGTGCTAGAGGCGGGGGCAATCAGCCCCAGCATTTT
j_call: TRBJ2-3; clone_size: -; d_call: -; v_call: TRBV4-3; cdr3_aa: CASSPTLVGDTQYF; cdr3_nt: TGCGCCAGCAGCCCTACCTTGGTCGGGGATACGCAGTATTTT
j_call: TRBJ1-1; clone_size: -; d_call: -; v_call: TRBV27; cdr3_aa: CASTRSRTVNTEAFF; cdr3_nt: TGTGCCAGCACCCGCTCACGGACGGTGAACACTGAAGCTTTCTTT
j_call: TRBJ1-2; clone_size: few; d_call: TRBD1; v_call: TRBV4-2; cdr3_aa: CASSRHNLPDRVYGYTF; cdr3_nt: TGTGCCAGCAGCCGACACAATCTACCGGACAGGGTCTATGGCTACACCTTC
j_call: TRBJ2-3; clone_size: -; d_call: -; v_call: TRBV2; cdr3_aa: CASFKRGTSTDTQYF; cdr3_nt: TGTGCCAGCTTTAAACGGGGGACAAGCACAGATACGCAGTATTTT
j_call: TRBJ2-6; clone_size: -; d_call: TRBD2; v_call: TRBV29-1; cdr3_aa: CSVGTSSGANVLTF; cdr3_nt: TGCAGCGTCGGGACTAGCTCTGGGGCCAACGTCCTGACTTTC
j_call: TRBJ2-4; clone_size: -; d_call: -; v_call: TRBV12-3/TRBV12-4; cdr3_aa: CASSRAGGAEQYF; cdr3_nt: TGTGCCAGCAGTCGAGCAGGAGGAGCAGAGCAGTACTTC
j_call: TRBJ1-2; clone_size: -; d_call: TRBD1; v_call: TRBV29-1; cdr3_aa: CSVDTGQGADYGYTF; cdr3_nt: TGCAGCGTTGATACAGGACAGGGGGCTGACTATGGCTACACCTTC
j_call: TRBJ1-2; clone_size: -; d_call: -; v_call: TRBV2; cdr3_aa: CASSENGYTF; cdr3_nt: TGTGCCAGCAGTGAAAATGGCTACACCTTC
j_call: TRBJ1-2; clone_size: many; d_call: -; v_call: TRBV9; cdr3_aa: CASSRVPYGYTF; cdr3_nt: TGTGCCAGCAGCAGGGTCCCCTATGGCTACACCTTC
j_call: TRBJ1-5; clone_size: -; d_call: -; v_call: TRBV6-2/TRBV6-3; cdr3_aa: CASSPGGFYDQPQHF; cdr3_nt: TGTGCCAGCAGTCCCGGGGGGTTCTACGATCAGCCCCAGCATTTT
j_call: TRBJ1-5; clone_size: once; d_call: -; v_call: TRBV20-1; cdr3_aa: CSASGLYSNQPQHF; cdr3_nt: TGCAGTGCCTCGGGTCTGTATAGCAATCAGCCCCAGCATTTT
j_call: TRBJ2-7; clone_size: many; d_call: -; v_call: TRBV12-3/TRBV12-4; cdr3_aa: CASSLGVSYEQYF; cdr3_nt: TGTGCCAGCAGTCTCGGGGTCTCCTACGAGCAGTACTTC
j_call: TRBJ1-2; clone_size: few; d_call: -; v_call: TRBV5-5; cdr3_aa: CASSLVQGIGYGYTF; cdr3_nt: TGTGCCAGCAGCTTGGTGCAGGGGATAGGCTATGGCTACACCTTC
j_call: TRBJ2-2; clone_size: few; d_call: -; v_call: TRBV10-3; cdr3_aa: CAISVGDTGELFF; cdr3_nt: TGTGCCATCAGTGTTGGGGACACCGGGGAGCTGTTTTTT
j_call: TRBJ2-3; clone_size: -; d_call: -; v_call: TRBV28; cdr3_aa: CASSNYRDRLTDTQYF; cdr3_nt: TGTGCCAGCAGCAACTACCGGGACCGACTCACAGATACGCAGTATTTT
j_call: TRBJ2-1; clone_size: -; d_call: -; v_call: TRBV5-1; cdr3_aa: CASIRSPVLPFHEQFF; cdr3_nt: TGCGCCAGCATAAGGAGTCCCGTCCTCCCTTTCCATGAGCAGTTCTTC
j_call: TRBJ2-3; clone_size: -; d_call: -; v_call: TRBV4-1; cdr3_aa: CASSGPGLQYF; cdr3_nt: TGCGCCAGCAGCGGTCCAGGGTTGCAGTATTTT